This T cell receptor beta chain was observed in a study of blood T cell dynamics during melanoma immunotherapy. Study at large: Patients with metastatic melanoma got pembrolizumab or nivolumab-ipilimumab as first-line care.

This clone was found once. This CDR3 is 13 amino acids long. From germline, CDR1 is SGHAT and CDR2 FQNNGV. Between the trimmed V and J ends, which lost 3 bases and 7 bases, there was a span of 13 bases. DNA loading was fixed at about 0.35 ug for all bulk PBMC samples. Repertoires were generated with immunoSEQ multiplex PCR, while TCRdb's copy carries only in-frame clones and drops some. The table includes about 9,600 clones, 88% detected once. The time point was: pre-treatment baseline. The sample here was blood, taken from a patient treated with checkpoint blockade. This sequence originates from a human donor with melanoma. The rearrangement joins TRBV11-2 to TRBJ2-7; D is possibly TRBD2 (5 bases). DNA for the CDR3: TGTGCCAGCAGCTTCCTGCCCGGCGGGGAGCAGTACTTC. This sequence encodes CASSFLPGGEQYF.